This T cell receptor (beta chain) was captured by sequencing in a study of OX40 agonist ivuxolimab in advanced cancers. Whole-study context: While on treatment, patients had intravenous ivuxolimab at 0.01 to 10 mg/kg every 2 weeks.

Findings and caveats of the study: In general, CD8+ T cells held more expanded clones than CD4+ did, on average.

About this clone: Its antigen is unidentified.

Some clones are missing from TCRdb's copy, which holds only in-frame ones; the method was immunoSEQ multiplex PCR. The sample has 55,000 to 65,000 clones, 91% seen once. The CDR3 is 14 amino acids. V lost 3 bases to trimming and J lost 1 base, with 8 bases between them. CDR1 is MGHDK, CDR2 SYGVNS, per germline. The chain joins TRBV25-1 to TRBJ2-3; no clear D. The sequence was collected from an adult with an advanced solid tumor such as melanoma, head and neck, liver or kidney cancer. The input for sequencing was CD4+ or CD8+ T cells sorted from blood, taken in a trial of the OX40 agonist ivuxolimab. The CDR3 reads CASSDLAGTDTQYF. CDR3 DNA sequence: TGTGCCAGCAGTGACCTGGCCGGCACAGATACGCAGTATTTT.